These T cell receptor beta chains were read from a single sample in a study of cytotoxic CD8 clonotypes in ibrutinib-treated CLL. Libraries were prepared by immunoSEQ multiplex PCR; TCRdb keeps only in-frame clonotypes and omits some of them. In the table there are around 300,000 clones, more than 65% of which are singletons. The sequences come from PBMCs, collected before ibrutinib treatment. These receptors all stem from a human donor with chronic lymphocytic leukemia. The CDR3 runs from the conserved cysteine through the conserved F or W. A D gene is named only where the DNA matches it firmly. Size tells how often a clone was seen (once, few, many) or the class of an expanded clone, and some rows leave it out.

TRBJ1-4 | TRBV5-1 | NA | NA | CASSSADSNEKLFF | TGCGCCAGCAGCTCGGCGGACTCTAATGAAAAACTGTTTTTT
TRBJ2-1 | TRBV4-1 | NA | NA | CASSQVGEQFF | TGCGCCAGCAGCCAAGTGGGTGAGCAGTTCTTC
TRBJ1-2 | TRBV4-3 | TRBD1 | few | CASSQEGTGYYGYTF | TGCGCCAGCAGCCAAGAAGGGACAGGGTACTATGGCTACACCTTC
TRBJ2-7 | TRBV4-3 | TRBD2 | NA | CASSQGSLAAYEQYF | TGCGCCAGCAGCCAAGGCTCTCTAGCGGCCTACGAGCAGTACTTC
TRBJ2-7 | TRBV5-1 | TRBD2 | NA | CASSSGTSGSYEQYF | TGCGCCAGCAGCTCAGGGACTAGCGGCTCCTACGAGCAGTACTTC
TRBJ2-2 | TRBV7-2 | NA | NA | CASSFHRATGELFF | TGTGCCAGCAGCTTTCACAGGGCGACCGGGGAGCTGTTTTTT
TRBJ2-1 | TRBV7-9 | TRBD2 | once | CASSLSGASGNYEQFF | TGTGCCAGCAGCCTGTCTGGGGCTAGCGGGAACTATGAGCAGTTCTTC
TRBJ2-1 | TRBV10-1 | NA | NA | CASSEPGKGVVQFF | TGCGCCAGCAGTGAGCCGGGCAAAGGGGTGGTGCAGTTCTTC
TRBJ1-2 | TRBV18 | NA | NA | CASSPPKGVYTF | TGTGCCAGCTCACCACCGAAGGGGGTCTACACCTTC
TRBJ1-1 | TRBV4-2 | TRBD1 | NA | CASSQNRGMYTEAFF | TGTGCCAGCAGCCAAAACAGGGGCATGTACACTGAAGCTTTCTTT
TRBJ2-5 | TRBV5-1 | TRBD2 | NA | CASSLFGRAVETQYF | TGCGCCAGCAGCTTGTTCGGGAGGGCCGTGGAGACCCAGTACTTC
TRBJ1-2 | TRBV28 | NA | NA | CASMRAGYGYTF | TGTGCCAGCATGCGGGCCGGCTATGGCTACACCTTC
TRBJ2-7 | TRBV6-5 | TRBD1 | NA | CASSRTGTGLHEQYF | TGTGCCAGCAGTCGCACCGGGACAGGGCTCCACGAGCAGTACTTC
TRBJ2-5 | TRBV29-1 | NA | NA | CSVSTVLGETQYF | TGCAGCGTTTCTACAGTTCTAGGGGAGACCCAGTACTTC
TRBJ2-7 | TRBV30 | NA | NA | CAWSDWQPYEQYF | TGTGCCTGGTCGGACTGGCAACCCTACGAGCAGTACTTC
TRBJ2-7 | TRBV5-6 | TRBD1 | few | CASSTLQGFSVQYF | TGTGCCAGCAGCACTCTACAGGGGTTCAGCGTGCAGTACTTC
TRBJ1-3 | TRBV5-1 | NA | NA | CASSLVGRGNTIYF | TGCGCCAGCAGCTTGGTCGGGAGAGGAAACACCATATATTTT
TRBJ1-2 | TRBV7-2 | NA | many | CASSFLVIDSYYGYTF | TGTGCCAGCAGCTTCTTGGTAATCGACAGCTACTATGGCTACACCTTC
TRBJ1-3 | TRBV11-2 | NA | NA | CASSPNRDGNTIYF | TGTGCCAGCAGCCCCAACAGGGATGGAAACACCATATATTTT
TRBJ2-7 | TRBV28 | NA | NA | CASIAGQHYEQYF | TGTGCCAGCATTGCAGGGCAACACTACGAGCAGTACTTC
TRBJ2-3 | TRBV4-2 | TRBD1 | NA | CASSAGQGGTDTQYF | TGTGCCAGCAGCGCGGGACAGGGGGGTACAGATACGCAGTATTTT
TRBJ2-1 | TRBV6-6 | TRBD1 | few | CAVGQQPYLYQFF | TGTGCCGTGGGACAGCAGCCGTATTTGTATCAGTTCTTC
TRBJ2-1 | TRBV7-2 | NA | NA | CASSVTRGSYNEQFF | TGTGCCAGCAGCGTCACTCGGGGCTCCTACAATGAGCAGTTCTTC
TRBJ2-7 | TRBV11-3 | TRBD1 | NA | CASSLGGDRGLEQYF | TGTGCCAGCAGCTTAGGAGGGGACAGGGGGCTCGAGCAGTACTTC
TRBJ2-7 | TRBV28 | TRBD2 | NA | CASSTSLLASEQYF | TGTGCCAGCAGTACCTCCCTACTAGCGAGCGAGCAGTACTTC